The rows below give T cell receptor beta chains drawn from one sample of a study of OX40 agonist ivuxolimab in advanced cancers. TCRdb keeps only in-frame clones here, not all; method: immunoSEQ multiplex PCR. The sample lists about 100,000 clones, about 90% occurring once. Here the sequenced sample was CD4+ or CD8+ T cells sorted from blood, taken in a trial of the OX40 agonist ivuxolimab. These receptors were collected from an adult with an advanced solid tumor such as melanoma, head and neck, liver or kidney cancer. CDR3s include the opening cysteine and the closing phenylalanine or tryptophan. Each record gives: V gene, clone size, CDR3 length, D gene, J gene, CDR3 protein, CDR3 DNA. D genes are given only for firm matches. A clone size is listed for some rows: how often the clone was seen (once, few, many), or a class if it is expanded.

V: TRBV5-4
size: NA
length: 15
D: NA
J: TRBJ2-5
CDR3: CASSLTPAPQETQYF
DNA: TGTGCCAGCAGCTTGACGCCGGCACCTCAAGAGACCCAGTACTTC

V: TRBV6-4
size: NA
length: 13
D: TRBD1
J: TRBJ2-7
CDR3: CANRGQSSYEQYF
DNA: TGTGCCAATAGGGGACAGAGCTCCTACGAGCAGTACTTC

V: TRBV19
size: NA
length: 21
D: NA
J: TRBJ1-2
CDR3: CASSHRGKGPENELGYYGYTF
DNA: TGTGCCAGTAGCCATCGCGGCAAGGGACCGGAAAATGAATTGGGTTACTATGGCTACACCTTC

V: TRBV5-1
size: NA
length: 12
D: NA
J: TRBJ2-7
CDR3: CASSPTGYEQYF
DNA: TGCGCCAGCAGCCCGACGGGTTACGAGCAGTACTTC

V: TRBV28
size: NA
length: 11
D: NA
J: TRBJ1-6
CDR3: CASSRRGPLHF
DNA: TGTGCCAGCAGTAGACGGGGCCCCCTCCACTTT

V: TRBV7-9
size: NA
length: 16
D: NA
J: TRBJ2-1
CDR3: CASSLGLGNSYNEQFF
DNA: TGTGCCAGCAGCTTGGGGCTCGGGAACTCCTACAATGAGCAGTTCTTC

V: TRBV27
size: NA
length: 13
D: NA
J: TRBJ2-5
CDR3: CASSRSSSETQYF
DNA: TGTGCCAGCAGCCGGAGTAGCTCAGAGACCCAGTACTTC

V: TRBV6-5
size: once
length: 14
D: NA
J: TRBJ2-7
CDR3: CASSKKTGTYEQYF
DNA: TGTGCCAGCAGTAAAAAAACAGGGACTTACGAGCAGTACTTC

V: TRBV18
size: NA
length: 14
D: NA
J: TRBJ2-7
CDR3: CASSPPRGQGEQYF
DNA: TGTGCCAGCTCACCACCGAGGGGCCAAGGGGAGCAGTACTTC

V: TRBV7-9
size: NA
length: 14
D: TRBD1
J: TRBJ1-2
CDR3: CASSSETGDYGYTF
DNA: TGTGCCAGCAGCTCCGAGACAGGGGACTATGGCTACACCTTC

V: TRBV29-1
size: NA
length: 16
D: TRBD1
J: TRBJ1-4
CDR3: CSVGGGQGVPNEKLFF
DNA: TGCAGCGTTGGTGGGGGACAGGGGGTGCCTAATGAAAAACTGTTTTTT

V: TRBV30
size: NA
length: 13
D: NA
J: TRBJ2-5
CDR3: CAWSVSPQETQYF
DNA: TGTGCCTGGAGTGTCTCCCCCCAAGAGACCCAGTACTTC

V: TRBV6-6
size: NA
length: 13
D: NA
J: TRBJ2-3
CDR3: CASRTPSTDTQYF
DNA: TGTGCCAGCCGTACACCGAGCACAGATACGCAGTATTTT

V: TRBV28
size: NA
length: 14
D: TRBD1
J: TRBJ2-5
CDR3: CASKSGTGWETQYF
DNA: TGTGCCAGCAAATCAGGGACAGGGTGGGAGACCCAGTACTTC

V: TRBV6-5
size: NA
length: 14
D: NA
J: TRBJ1-1
CDR3: CASSPDRLNTEAFF
DNA: TGTGCCAGCAGCCCCGATAGGTTGAACACTGAAGCTTTCTTT

V: TRBV4-1
size: NA
length: 19
D: TRBD2
J: TRBJ2-5
CDR3: CASSQLLAGAGALQETQYF
DNA: TGCGCCAGCAGCCAACTACTAGCGGGGGCTGGCGCACTCCAAGAGACCCAGTACTTC

V: TRBV10-3
size: NA
length: 12
D: NA
J: TRBJ2-1
CDR3: CAIEGGQGEQFF
DNA: TGTGCCATCGAGGGGGGGCAGGGTGAGCAGTTCTTC

V: TRBV29-1
size: NA
length: 11
D: NA
J: TRBJ2-1
CDR3: CSASYANEQFF
DNA: TGCAGCGCCTCCTACGCCAATGAGCAGTTCTTC

V: TRBV28
size: NA
length: 14
D: NA
J: TRBJ2-7
CDR3: CASGTGGEIYEQYF
DNA: TGTGCCAGCGGAACAGGAGGGGAAATATACGAGCAGTACTTC

V: TRBV28
size: NA
length: 11
D: NA
J: TRBJ1-3
CDR3: CASLGVNTIYF
DNA: TGTGCCAGCTTGGGGGTAAACACCATATATTTT

V: TRBV27
size: few
length: 14
D: NA
J: TRBJ2-2
CDR3: CAKGADWDTGELFF
DNA: TGTGCCAAGGGCGCGGATTGGGACACCGGGGAGCTGTTTTTT

V: TRBV7-9
size: NA
length: 13
D: NA
J: TRBJ1-2
CDR3: CATSPPGGYGYTF
DNA: TGTGCCACCTCCCCCCCTGGGGGCTATGGCTACACCTTC

V: TRBV19
size: NA
length: 14
D: NA
J: TRBJ1-4
CDR3: CASTPQGYNEKLFF
DNA: TGTGCCAGTACCCCACAGGGATATAATGAAAAACTGTTTTTT

V: TRBV5-1
size: NA
length: 15
D: TRBD2
J: TRBJ2-1
CDR3: CASSSSGASYNEQFF
DNA: TGCGCCAGCAGCAGTAGCGGGGCCTCCTACAATGAGCAGTTCTTC

V: TRBV30
size: NA
length: 15
D: NA
J: TRBJ2-1
CDR3: CAWSASSSSYNEQFF
DNA: TGTGCCTGGAGTGCCTCTAGCTCTTCCTACAATGAGCAGTTCTTC

V: TRBV28
size: NA
length: 13
D: NA
J: TRBJ2-7
CDR3: CASSLAQVYEQYF
DNA: TGTGCCAGCAGTTTGGCACAGGTTTACGAGCAGTACTTC

V: TRBV19
size: NA
length: 16
D: TRBD1
J: TRBJ1-1
CDR3: CASSSFPTGGNTEAFF
DNA: TGTGCCAGTAGCTCATTTCCTACAGGGGGGAACACTGAAGCTTTCTTT

V: TRBV19
size: NA
length: 13
D: NA
J: TRBJ1-2
CDR3: CASSFATPNGYTF
DNA: TGTGCCAGTAGTTTCGCGACACCTAATGGCTACACCTTC

V: TRBV10-2
size: NA
length: 13
D: NA
J: TRBJ1-2
CDR3: CASSERGNYGYTF
DNA: TGCGCCAGCAGTGAGAGGGGCAACTATGGCTACACCTTC

V: TRBV27
size: NA
length: 13
D: TRBD1
J: TRBJ1-1
CDR3: CASRGQGRTEAFF
DNA: TGTGCCAGCAGGGGACAGGGAAGAACTGAAGCTTTCTTT

V: TRBV7-2
size: NA
length: 14
D: NA
J: TRBJ2-5
CDR3: CASSPARSKETQYF
DNA: TGTGCCAGCAGCCCCGCGAGGAGCAAAGAGACCCAGTACTTC

V: TRBV7-8
size: NA
length: 16
D: NA
J: TRBJ1-3
CDR3: CASSLQQGNSGNTIYF
DNA: TGTGCCAGCAGCCTACAGCAGGGTAACTCTGGAAACACCATATATTTT

V: TRBV7-2
size: NA
length: 14
D: NA
J: TRBJ2-3
CDR3: CASSLAGSEGAQYF
DNA: TGTGCCAGCAGCTTAGCGGGGTCAGAAGGTGCGCAGTATTTT

V: TRBV10-3
size: NA
length: 15
D: NA
J: TRBJ1-6
CDR3: CAISTTEANNSPLHF
DNA: TGTGCCATCAGTACGACAGAGGCCAATAATTCACCCCTCCACTTT

V: TRBV4-2
size: NA
length: 18
D: NA
J: TRBJ1-1
CDR3: CASSQEVGQTTRRTEAFF
DNA: TGTGCCAGCAGCCAAGAAGTGGGACAAACAACCCGTAGGACTGAAGCTTTCTTT

V: TRBV9
size: NA
length: 15
D: TRBD2
J: TRBJ2-7
CDR3: CASSVEASGGYEQYF
DNA: TGTGCCAGCAGCGTAGAGGCTAGCGGGGGCTACGAGCAGTACTTC

V: TRBV9
size: NA
length: 13
D: NA
J: TRBJ2-1
CDR3: CASSVAPFNEQFF
DNA: TGTGCCAGCAGCGTAGCTCCCTTCAATGAGCAGTTCTTC

V: TRBV19
size: NA
length: 16
D: TRBD1
J: TRBJ2-2
CDR3: CASSLMGQGATGELFF
DNA: TGTGCCAGTAGTCTCATGGGACAGGGGGCTACCGGGGAGCTGTTTTTT

V: TRBV30
size: once
length: 15
D: NA
J: TRBJ1-1
CDR3: CAGRVTGQTNTEAFF
DNA: TGTGCCGGAAGAGTCACCGGGCAGACGAACACTGAAGCTTTCTTT

V: TRBV7-3
size: NA
length: 15
D: NA
J: TRBJ2-3
CDR3: CASSFRAGSTDTQYF
DNA: TGTGCCAGCAGCTTCCGGGCAGGAAGCACAGATACGCAGTATTTT

V: TRBV28
size: NA
length: 12
D: NA
J: TRBJ2-7
CDR3: CASRIQGFEQYF
DNA: TGTGCCAGCAGAATTCAGGGCTTCGAGCAGTACTTC

V: TRBV7-9
size: NA
length: 14
D: NA
J: TRBJ1-5
CDR3: CASSTGHSNQPQHF
DNA: TGTGCCAGCAGCACGGGACATAGCAATCAGCCCCAGCATTTT

V: TRBV7-8
size: NA
length: 14
D: NA
J: TRBJ2-2
CDR3: CASKTQRHTGELFF
DNA: TGTGCCAGCAAAACACAGCGGCACACCGGGGAGCTGTTTTTT

V: TRBV19
size: NA
length: 14
D: TRBD1
J: TRBJ2-2
CDR3: CASSDREGAGELFF
DNA: TGTGCCAGTAGCGACAGGGAAGGGGCCGGGGAGCTGTTTTTT

V: TRBV4-3
size: NA
length: 17
D: TRBD1
J: TRBJ1-1
CDR3: CASSQDLPGTGNTEAFF
DNA: TGCGCCAGCAGCCAAGATCTTCCCGGGACAGGGAACACTGAAGCTTTCTTT

V: TRBV10-1
size: NA
length: 15
D: TRBD1
J: TRBJ2-7
CDR3: CASSKDRVGSYEQYF
DNA: TGCGCCAGCAGCAAGGACAGGGTGGGCTCCTACGAGCAGTACTTC

V: TRBV11-2
size: NA
length: 15
D: TRBD1
J: TRBJ1-1
CDR3: CASSLSTGANTEAFF
DNA: TGTGCCAGCAGCTTAAGCACAGGGGCGAACACTGAAGCTTTCTTT

V: TRBV19
size: NA
length: 14
D: NA
J: TRBJ1-1
CDR3: CASSNGGQGTEAFF
DNA: TGTGCCAGTAGTAATGGGGGGCAAGGCACTGAAGCTTTCTTT

V: TRBV7-7
size: NA
length: 13
D: NA
J: TRBJ2-5
CDR3: CASSFSSHETQYF
DNA: TGTGCTAGCAGCTTTTCTAGCCACGAGACCCAGTACTTC

V: TRBV7-2
size: NA
length: 14
D: NA
J: TRBJ1-2
CDR3: CASSLGPDIYGYTF
DNA: TGTGCCAGCAGCTTAGGGCCGGACATCTATGGCTACACCTTC

V: TRBV6-1
size: NA
length: 15
D: TRBD1
J: TRBJ1-5
CDR3: CASGGQDFPNQPQHF
DNA: TGTGCCAGCGGAGGACAGGACTTCCCAAATCAGCCCCAGCATTTT

V: TRBV7-2
size: NA
length: 15
D: TRBD1
J: TRBJ2-3
CDR3: CASSLGDRGSDTQYF
DNA: TGTGCCAGCAGCTTAGGGGACAGGGGTTCGGATACGCAGTATTTT

V: TRBV28
size: NA
length: 12
D: NA
J: TRBJ2-5
CDR3: CASSSGDRTQYF
DNA: TGTGCCAGCAGTTCGGGGGATCGAACCCAGTACTTC

V: TRBV5-1
size: NA
length: 15
D: NA
J: TRBJ1-6
CDR3: CASSLGGGDNSPLHF
DNA: TGCGCCAGCAGCTTGGGCGGGGGGGATAATTCACCCCTCCACTTT

V: TRBV18
size: NA
length: 13
D: NA
J: TRBJ1-1
CDR3: CASSANRDTEAFF
DNA: TGTGCCAGCTCAGCAAATAGGGACACTGAAGCTTTCTTT

V: TRBV10-1
size: NA
length: 13
D: NA
J: TRBJ1-1
CDR3: CASRRGADTEAFF
DNA: TGCGCCAGCAGACGGGGGGCTGACACTGAAGCTTTCTTT

V: TRBV7-9
size: NA
length: 14
D: NA
J: TRBJ1-5
CDR3: CASSLGHPGQPQHF
DNA: TGTGCCAGCAGCTTAGGACACCCAGGGCAGCCCCAGCATTTT

V: TRBV13
size: NA
length: 15
D: NA
J: TRBJ1-4
CDR3: CASSFLKGFREKLFF
DNA: TGTGCCAGCAGCTTTTTGAAAGGGTTCCGGGAAAAACTGTTTTTT